A selection of T cell receptor beta chains follows, all from one sample in a study of blood T cell repertoires in COVID-19. The method was immunoSEQ multiplex PCR; TCRdb's version includes in-frame clones alone and lacks a portion of them. The data contain roughly 200,000 clones, approximately 80% of them singletons. The source material was peripheral blood. All receptors come from a woman between 35 and 50 years old with COVID-19, enrolled during active disease. CDR3s include the opening cysteine and the closing phenylalanine or tryptophan. The D gene is left open where the match is weak. Not all rows give a size; the values are once, few, many and, for expanded clones, a class.

>.|TRBV18|once|TRBJ2-5
CASSPGRKETQYF
TGTGCCAGCTCACCGGGGAGGAAGGAGACCCAGTACTTC
>TRBD1|TRBV5-4|.|TRBJ2-1
CASSLRTGTGMNEQFF
TGTGCCAGCAGCTTAAGAACCGGGACAGGGATGAATGAGCAGTTCTTC
>TRBD2|TRBV6-5|.|TRBJ2-5
CASNLAGGPWETQYF
TGTGCCAGCAATCTAGCGGGAGGGCCCTGGGAGACCCAGTACTTC
>TRBD2|TRBV5-6|.|TRBJ2-7
CASSSGTSSYEQYF
TGTGCCAGCAGCTCCGGGACTAGCTCCTACGAGCAGTACTTC
>.|TRBV19|.|TRBJ1-5
CASSITGNQPQHF
TGTGCCAGTAGTATAACAGGGAATCAGCCCCAGCATTTT
>.|TRBV3-1/TRBV3-2|.|TRBJ1-1
CASRKKGVTEAFF
TGTGCCAGCAGAAAAAAGGGGGTCACTGAAGCTTTCTTT
>.|TRBV7-9|.|TRBJ1-1
CASSLAARNTEAFF
TGTGCCAGCAGCTTAGCTGCGAGGAACACTGAAGCTTTCTTT
>.|TRBV27|.|TRBJ1-6
CASSFSGSPLHF
TGTGCCAGCAGTTTCTCAGGGTCACCCCTCCACTTT
>.|TRBV18|.|TRBJ2-1
CASSQSEGRGNEQFF
TGTGCCAGCTCCCAAAGCGAGGGAAGAGGGAATGAGCAGTTCTTC
>.|TRBV28|.|TRBJ1-5
CAIIARGWSNQPQHF
TGTGCCATCATAGCCCGCGGGTGGAGCAATCAGCCCCAGCATTTT
>.|TRBV6-5|.|TRBJ2-7
CASSRDPVDYEQYF
TGTGCCAGCAGCAGGGATCCTGTGGACTACGAGCAGTACTTC
>.|TRBV7-3|.|TRBJ2-1
CASSLNVGALNEQFF
TGTGCCAGCAGCTTAAATGTGGGGGCCCTGAATGAGCAGTTCTTC
>.|TRBV4-1|.|TRBJ1-1
CASSQEWGGGEAFF
TGCGCCAGCAGCCAAGAATGGGGCGGTGGTGAAGCTTTCTTT
>TRBD2|TRBV30|.|TRBJ2-3
CAWKASGGSDTQYF
TGTGCCTGGAAGGCTAGCGGGGGTTCAGATACGCAGTATTTT
>.|TRBV6-5|.|TRBJ1-4
CASSYDRSEKLFF
TGTGCCAGCAGTTACGACAGGAGTGAAAAACTGTTTTTT
>.|TRBV27|.|TRBJ1-6
CASSPSVGSSPLHF
TGTGCCAGCAGTCCCTCCGTGGGCTCCTCACCCCTCCACTTT
>.|TRBV4-2|.|TRBJ1-3
CASSRQGRGNTIYF
TGTGCCAGCAGCCGGCAGGGGAGAGGAAACACCATATATTTT
>TRBD1|TRBV9|once|TRBJ1-5
CASSKGQVNQPQHF
TGTGCCAGCAGCAAGGGACAGGTTAATCAGCCCCAGCATTTT
>TRBD1|TRBV2|.|TRBJ1-2
CASNVDRTHYGYTF
TGTGCCAGCAACGTGGACAGGACCCACTATGGCTACACCTTC
>.|TRBV18|few|TRBJ2-5
CASTTEEAQETQYF
TGTGCCAGCACCACAGAGGAGGCCCAAGAGACCCAGTACTTC
>.|TRBV7-9|.|TRBJ1-3
CASSLEGGGYSGNTIYF
TGTGCCAGCAGCTTAGAGGGAGGGGGTTACTCTGGAAACACCATATATTTT
>TRBD2|TRBV7-3|.|TRBJ2-1
CASSLSLGLGFSGRRYEQFF
TGTGCCAGCAGCTTAAGTCTGGGCTTAGGGTTTAGCGGGCGGCGTTATGAGCAGTTCTTC
>.|TRBV4-1|.|TRBJ2-3
CASSQASTQYF
TGCGCCAGCAGCCAGGCCAGTACGCAGTATTTT
>TRBD1|TRBV6-5|.|TRBJ2-3
CASSTGGTGGDTQYF
TGTGCCAGCAGTACAGGCGGGACAGGTGGAGATACGCAGTATTTT
>TRBD2|TRBV7-6|.|TRBJ2-1
CASSQEREWGEQFF
TGTGCCAGCAGCCAGGAGCGGGAGTGGGGCGAGCAGTTCTTC
>TRBD1|TRBV5-4|.|TRBJ2-4
CASSYAQGAGNIQYF
TGTGCCAGCAGCTATGCTCAGGGGGCGGGCAACATTCAGTACTTC
>.|TRBV7-9|many|TRBJ1-2
CASSLVGQDYGYTF
TGTGCCAGCAGCTTAGTAGGTCAGGACTATGGCTACACCTTC
>TRBD2|TRBV4-1|.|TRBJ2-1
CASSQDRGASGRHEQFF
TGCGCCAGCAGCCAAGATCGTGGGGCTAGCGGGAGACATGAGCAGTTCTTC
>.|TRBV5-1|.|TRBJ2-5
CASSLYGREETQYF
TGCGCCAGCAGCTTATACGGCAGGGAAGAGACCCAGTACTTC
>.|TRBV25-1|.|TRBJ1-1
CASSVAGVNTEAFF
TGTGCCAGCAGTGTGGCAGGGGTGAACACTGAAGCTTTCTTT
>.|TRBV7-9|.|TRBJ1-1
CASSYPEGVNTEAFF
TGTGCCAGCAGCTATCCTGAGGGCGTGAACACTGAAGCTTTCTTT
>TRBD2|TRBV7-3|.|TRBJ2-3
CASSLTGGAGVPQYF
TGTGCCAGCAGCTTAACCGGGGGGGCCGGAGTCCCGCAGTATTTT
>.|TRBV5-4|once|TRBJ1-1
CASSLATGGAFF
TGTGCCAGCAGCTTGGCCACGGGAGGAGCTTTCTTT
>TRBD2|TRBV19|.|TRBJ2-2
CASSIRGGHYTGELFF
TGTGCCAGTAGTATTCGGGGGGGGCACTACACCGGGGAGCTGTTTTTT
>TRBD2|TRBV28|.|TRBJ2-1
CASSLGTSENSEQFF
TGTGCCAGCAGTCTCGGGACTAGCGAGAACAGTGAGCAGTTCTTC
>TRBD2|TRBV6-2/TRBV6-3|.|TRBJ2-1
CASSWKLLAGLQGEQFF
TGTGCCAGCAGTTGGAAACTGTTAGCGGGGCTACAGGGTGAGCAGTTCTTC
>.|TRBV5-1|.|TRBJ2-7
CASSLHGGTSAYEQYF
TGCGCCAGCAGCCTACACGGCGGGACGTCAGCCTACGAGCAGTACTTC
>.|TRBV28|.|TRBJ2-7
CASSFGGAIYEQYF
TGTGCCAGCAGTTTTGGAGGGGCGATATACGAGCAGTACTTC
>.|TRBV5-1|.|TRBJ1-5
CASSLGDLPNQPQHF
TGCGCCAGCAGCTTGGGAGACTTGCCGAATCAGCCCCAGCATTTT
>.|TRBV20-1|.|TRBJ2-7
CSAGGLEEQYF
TGCAGTGCTGGGGGACTGGAGGAGCAGTACTTC
>TRBD1|TRBV7-9|few|TRBJ2-2
CASSLTSGQGAGTGELFF
TGTGCCAGCAGCTTAACTAGTGGACAGGGGGCCGGCACCGGGGAGCTGTTTTTT